This T cell receptor (beta chain) appears in the sequencing data of a study of T-cell reconstitution after alpha-beta-depleted transplantation in children. Construction of the TCRbeta library involved unique molecular identifiers. TCRdb reprocessed the PCR reads with MiXCR, giving one entry per CDR3 protein. The sample carries roughly 590,000 distinct CDR3 sequences, around 16% recorded once. CDR1 SSHAT and CDR2 FNYEAQ come from the germline V gene (reference sequence). This CDR3 is 15 amino acids long. V lost 5 bases and J lost 2, with 15 bases in between. This TCR came from a human donor who donated a stem cell graft to a child with acute myeloid leukemia. The V call is TRBV7-7, the J call TRBJ2-5; D is perhaps TRBD1 (5 bases). Sample: PBMCs from the stem cell graft donor, taken from the stem cell graft. As DNA, the CDR3 is TGTGCCAGCAGCCCCAACGTAGACAGACAAGAGACCCAGTACTTC. The encoded protein is CASSPNVDRQETQYF. Supplemented by reference TRBV7-7 and TRBJ2-5, the full variable domain reads GAGVSQSPRYKVTKRGQDVTLRCDPISSHATLYWYQQALGQGPEFLTYFNYEAQPDKSGLPSDRFSAERPEGSISTLTIQRTEQRDSAMYRCASSPNVDRQETQYFGPGTRLLVL.